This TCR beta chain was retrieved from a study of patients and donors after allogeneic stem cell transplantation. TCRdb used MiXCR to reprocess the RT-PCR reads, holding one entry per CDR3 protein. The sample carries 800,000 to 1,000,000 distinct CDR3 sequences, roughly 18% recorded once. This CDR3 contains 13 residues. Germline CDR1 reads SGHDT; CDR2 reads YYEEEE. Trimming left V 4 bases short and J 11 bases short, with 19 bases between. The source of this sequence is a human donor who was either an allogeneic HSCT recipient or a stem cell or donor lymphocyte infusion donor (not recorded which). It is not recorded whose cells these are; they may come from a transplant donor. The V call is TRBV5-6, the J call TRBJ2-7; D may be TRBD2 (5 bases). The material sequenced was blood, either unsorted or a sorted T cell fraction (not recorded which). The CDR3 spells CASSAHGVRVEYF. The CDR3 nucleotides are TGTGCCAGCAGCGCTCATGGAGTGAGGGTGGAGTACTTC. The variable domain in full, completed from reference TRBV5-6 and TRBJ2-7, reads DAGVTQSPTHLIKTRGQQVTLRCSPKSGHDTVSWYQQALGQGPQFIFQYYEEEERQRGNFPDRFSGHQFPNYSSELNVNALLLGDSALYLCASSAHGVRVEYFGPGTRLTVT.